Shown below are 7 T cell receptor beta chains from a single sample sequenced in a study of cytomegalovirus exposure and HLA in healthy donors. PCR amplification relied on 60 Vbeta primers (plus 13 Jbeta primers). Here immunoSEQ multiplex PCR was the method, and the copy in TCRdb shows in-frame clones only, minus some. The repertoire has around 79,000 clones, around 70% of them found once; the top ten carry 15% to 20%. Input material: PBMCs. These receptors originate from a woman aged 40 to 49 in good health and CMV-seropositive.

The chain links TRBV7-9 to TRBJ2-5; TRBD1 agrees at 7 bases. The junction had 12 bases not matched to a gene; V was cut back by 4 bases and J by 1 base. This CDR3 is 17 amino acids long. The germline gives CDR1 SEHNR, CDR2 FQNEAQ (reference sequence). The CDR3 loop is CASSYSRRTGLQETQYF. CDR3 DNA: TGTGCCAGCAGCTACTCCCGGAGGACAGGACTCCAAGAGACCCAGTACTTC.

The chain is built from TRBV7-3 and TRBJ1-2; no reliable D call. This CDR3 contains 17 residues. V was shortened by 5 bases and J by 1 base, with 20 bases between the two germline ends. The germline CDR1 and CDR2 sequences are SGHTA and FQGTGA. CDR3 nucleotides: TGTGCCAGCAGCGATGGTCTAACCCTTCCCGATAACTATGGCTACACCTTC. As protein: CASSDGLTLPDNYGYTF.

The chain recombines TRBV4-3 with TRBJ2-5; TRBD1 is a possible D gene (7 bases). V lost 0 bases to trimming and J lost 2 bases, with 13 bases between them. The CDR3 totals 16 residues. Germline lookup yields CDR1 LGHNA and CDR2 YSLEER. DNA of the CDR3: TGCGCCAGCAGCCAAGAGCAGGGGGGAGAGCAAGAGACCCAGTACTTC. Protein product: CASSQEQGGEQETQYF.

The V and J genes are TRBV4-1 and TRBJ2-6, with 8 nucleotides matching TRBD1. Unmatched junction bases numbered 6, after V lost 1 base and J lost 4 bases. Germline assignment: CDR1 MGHRA and CDR2 YSYEKL. This CDR3 spans 17 amino acids. The CDR3 bases are TGCGCCAGCAGCCAAGTGCAGGGGGCGATGGGGGCCAACGTCCTGACTTTC. It specifies CASSQVQGAMGANVLTF.

V is TRBV4-2 and J is TRBJ1-6, with D perhaps TRBD1 (5 bases). The CDR3 sequence is 16 residues long. Trimming pared 4 bases from V and 3 bases from J, leaving 13 bases between. CDR1 is LGHNA, CDR2 YNFKEQ, per germline. The chain's CDR3 is CASSLDSINYNSPLHF. CDR3 DNA sequence: TGTGCCAGCAGCCTCGACAGTATCAACTATAATTCACCCCTCCACTTT.

The rearrangement uses TRBV29-1 and TRBJ1-1; D not resolved. The ends were cut back, 4 bases at V and 3 bases at J, with 12 bases in the middle. CDR1 and CDR2 from the germline V gene are SQVTM and ANQGSEA. The CDR3 loop spans 13 amino acids. As DNA, the CDR3 is TGCAGCGTTGTTTATCGGAGGGACACTGAAGCTTTCTTT. Translating it yields CSVVYRRDTEAFF.

J is TRBJ2-1 and V is TRBV27, with 7 positions matching TRBD2. V gave up 6 bases and J gave up 2 bases; unmatched junction bases: 7. Germline assignment: CDR1 MNHEY and CDR2 SMNVEV (reference sequence). The CDR3 length is 15 residues. CDR3 residues: CASRKTSRTYNEQFF. CDR3 coding DNA: TGTGCCAGCAGAAAGACTAGCCGAACCTACAATGAGCAGTTCTTC.